This entry is about one TCR beta chain. Its antigen is unidentified. It was RNA transcripts that yielded the amplified TCR beta CDR3 regions. A first-round RT-PCR of the TCR CDR3 used the HTBI primer set. In TCRdb, the multiplex PCR reads were re-called with MiXCR into one record per CDR3 protein. This table holds approximately 520,000 distinct CDR3 sequences, 24% found once. The data originate from a study of T cells in Graves' hyperthyroidism and ophthalmopathy. V was clipped by 6 bases and J by 8 bases; unmatched bases: 7. Germline V gene lookup returns CDR1 MNHNS and CDR2 SASEGT. The CDR3 runs 13 residues. Findings and limits, study-wide: Most expanded thyroid clonotypes above 0.001 also appeared in blood.

This chain joins TRBV6-1 and TRBJ2-4; 7 nucleotides agree with TRBD2. The source is a woman aged 30 to 39 with Graves' ophthalmopathy. Sequenced: blood. CDR3 nucleotide sequence: TGTGCCAGCAGGGGGGGGGGAGTACACATTCAGTACTTC. It is translated as CASRGGGVHIQYF.